The source of this TCR beta chain is a study of T-cell memory formation after mild COVID-19. This clonotype was counted a few times. MiXCR, applied by TCRdb to the 5' RACE reads, yields one record per CDR3 protein. The table records fewer than 550,000 distinct CDR3 sequences, 20% of them present only once. V was shortened by 0 bases and J by 3 bases, with 15 bases between the two germline ends. Germline V gives CDR1 DFQATT, CDR2 SNEGSKA (reference sequence). The CDR3 spans 15 residues. The sample comprised PBMCs or a T cell subset sorted from them (not recorded which). This receptor was identified in an adult woman who had mild COVID-19 (a few samples of this study predate the infection). Cell type and time point are not known. The rearrangement uses TRBV20-1 and TRBJ2-7; no clear D. The CDR3 nucleotides read TGCAGTGCTAGAGATCCGGCAGGACCCATCTACGAGCAGTACTTC. Translating gives CSARDPAGPIYEQYF.